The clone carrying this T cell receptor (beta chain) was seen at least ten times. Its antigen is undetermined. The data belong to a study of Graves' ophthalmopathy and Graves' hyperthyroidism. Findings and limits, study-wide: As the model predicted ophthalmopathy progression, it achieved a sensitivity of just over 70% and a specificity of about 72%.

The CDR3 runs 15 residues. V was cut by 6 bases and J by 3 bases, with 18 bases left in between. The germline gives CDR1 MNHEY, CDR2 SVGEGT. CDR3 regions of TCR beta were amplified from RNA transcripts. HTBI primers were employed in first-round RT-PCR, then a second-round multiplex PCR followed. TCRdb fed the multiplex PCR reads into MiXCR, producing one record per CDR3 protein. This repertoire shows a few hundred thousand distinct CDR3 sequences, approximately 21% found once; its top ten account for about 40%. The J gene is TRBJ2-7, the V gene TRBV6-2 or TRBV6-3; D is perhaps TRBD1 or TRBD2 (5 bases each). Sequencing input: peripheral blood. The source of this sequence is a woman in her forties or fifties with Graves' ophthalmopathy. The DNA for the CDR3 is TGTGCCAGCAGGCCCCGCGAGGGGCCCAACTACGAGCAGTACTTC. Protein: CASRPREGPNYEQYF.